The 19 T cell receptor beta chains reported below all come from one sample, sequenced in a study of T cells in Graves' hyperthyroidism and ophthalmopathy. The TCR beta CDR3 regions underwent amplification using RNA transcripts as the source. The study used the HTBI primer set for a first-round RT-PCR of the TCR CDR3. One entry per CDR3 protein results from TCRdb running MiXCR on the multiplex PCR reads. The repertoire holds roughly 500,000 distinct CDR3 sequences, with around 22% as singletons. The specimen sequenced was blood. These receptors were collected from a woman aged 25 to 39 with Graves' ophthalmopathy.

This clonotype was counted at least ten times. The chain has TRBV6-5 and TRBJ1-3; TRBD1 aligns across 8 bases. From germline, CDR1 is MNHEY and CDR2 SVGAGI. The junction had 6 bases not matched to a gene; V was cut back by 0 bases and J by 2 bases. The CDR3 spans 17 residues. CDR3 sequence (DNA): TGTGCCAGCAGTTACTCCCTTACAGGGGGGGCTGGAAACACCATATATTTT. This encodes CASSYSLTGGAGNTIYF.

This clonotype has a count of ten or more. This chain links TRBV5-1 with TRBJ2-7; D possibly corresponds to TRBD2 (5 bases). The CDR3 extends over 14 amino acids. Trimming cost V 6 bases and J 0 bases, with 13 bases left between them. The germline V gene encodes CDR1 SGHRS and CDR2 YFSETQ. The CDR3 DNA reads as TGCGCCAGCAAACCGGACTCGACCTCCTACGAGCAGTACTTC. It translates to CASKPDSTSYEQYF. Full variable domain (rest looked up from reference TRBV5-1 and TRBJ2-7): KAGVTQTPRYLIKTRGQQVTLSCSPISGHRSVSWYQQTPGQGLQFLFEYFSETQRNKGNFPGRFSGRQFSNSRSEMNVSTLELGDSALYLCASKPDSTSYEQYFGPGTRLTVT.

This clonotype was recorded at least ten times. The genes are TRBV12-3 or TRBV12-4 and TRBJ1-6; no reliable D call. Trimming cost V 6 bases and J 9 bases, with 12 bases left between them. The CDR3 has 13 amino acids. CDR3 loop: CASSPSTSSPLHF. CDR3 DNA sequence: TGTGCCAGCAGCCCCTCGACGAGTTCACCCCTCCACTTT.

This clonotype was seen a few times. The chain couples TRBV20-1 to TRBJ2-7, with TRBD2 matching over 14 bases. The CDR3 length is 15 residues. With 1 base clipped from V and 2 bases from J, the junction kept 1 base outside the gene matches. Germline V gene lookup returns CDR1 DFQATT and CDR2 SNEGSKA (reference sequence). Here the CDR3 reads CSARGGLAGAYEQYF. The CDR3 DNA reads TGCAGTGCTAGAGGGGGACTAGCGGGAGCCTACGAGCAGTACTTC.

This clonotype was observed at least ten times. The J gene is TRBJ1-2, the V gene TRBV29-1; 10 nucleotides match TRBD1. V shed 6 bases, J shed 1 base, and the junction held 8 bases outside the gene matches. Germline CDR1 SQVTM, CDR2 ANQGSEA. The CDR3 is 15 amino acids. In DNA, the CDR3 is TGCAGCGTCGCACCCGGGACAGGGGTTAACTATGGCTACACCTTC. This translates into CSVAPGTGVNYGYTF.

This clonotype was recorded many times. This chain joins TRBV6-2 or TRBV6-3 and TRBJ1-1, with D maybe TRBD1 (5 bases). The ends were cut back, 4 bases at V and 4 bases at J, with 16 bases in the middle. CDR3 length: 15 amino acids. Germline loops: CDR1 MNHEY, CDR2 SVGEGT. In DNA, the CDR3 is TGTGCCAGCAGTTCAGGGAACCCCGGGGCCACTGAAGCTTTCTTT. It is translated as CASSSGNPGATEAFF.

This clonotype was found many times. This chain joins TRBV20-1 and TRBJ1-2; tentative D call: TRBD1 (6 bases). Per germline, CDR1 DFQATT and CDR2 SNEGSKA (reference sequence). Trimming stripped 2 bases from V and 4 bases from J, with 17 bases between. CDR3 size: 15 residues. For the CDR3, the DNA is TGCAGTGCTAGACCCAACGGTGGGGGCCCCTATGGCTACACCTTC. Encoded protein: CSARPNGGGPYGYTF.

As to this clonotype: At one end the junction does not follow the germline gene, possibly because of a read error. The rearrangement uses TRBV6-5 and TRBJ1-5; no clear D. Germline lookup yields CDR1 MNHEY and CDR2 SVGAGI. CDR3 size: 17 residues. The DNA for the CDR3 is TGTGCCAGCAGTTACTCTCGCGGGGAAGGAGGCAATCAACCCCAGCATTTT. Encoded protein: CASSYSRGEGGNQPQHF.

The J gene is TRBJ1-1, the V gene TRBV12-3 or TRBV12-4; D is unclear. The CDR3 spans 14 residues. V lost 6 bases and J lost 0, with 11 bases in between. CDR3 sequence reads: CASRSRSMNTEAFF. Here the CDR3 DNA reads TGTGCCAGCAGGTCCCGGTCAATGAACACTGAAGCTTTCTTT.

This clonotype was seen many times. The V gene is TRBV15, the J gene TRBJ2-7; D not resolved. Trimming took 0 bases from V and 2 from J, leaving 5 bases between them. CDR1 LNHNV and CDR2 YYDKDF come from the germline V gene (reference sequence). CDR3 size: 13 residues. CDR3 coding DNA: TGTGCCACCAGCAGAGACGCAACCTACGAGCAGTACTTC. It translates to CATSRDATYEQYF.

This clonotype was detected a few times. The genes are TRBV6-1 and TRBJ2-5; 10 bases fit TRBD1. Germline lookup yields CDR1 MNHNS and CDR2 SASEGT. V trimming: 2 bases; J trimming: 5 bases; junction bases outside the gene matches: 8. The length of the CDR3 is 16 residues. CDR3 region: CASSEITGQGKETQYF. CDR3 nucleotide sequence: TGTGCCAGCAGTGAAATTACGGGACAGGGGAAGGAGACCCAGTACTTC.

This clonotype appeared many times. The chain has TRBV27 and TRBJ2-2; 8 bases align to TRBD1. The germline V gene encodes CDR1 MNHEY and CDR2 SMNVEV (reference sequence). Trimming cost V 5 bases and J 0 bases; bases outside gene matches: 5. This CDR3 contains 16 residues. The CDR3 bases are TGTGCCAGCAGTCCAAGGACAGGGACGAACACCGGGGAGCTGTTTTTT. This sequence encodes CASSPRTGTNTGELFF.

This clonotype was recorded a few times. A junction end diverges from the germline sequence, so it may reflect a read error. The CDR3 spells CASSQQPTNTGAFF. The CDR3 region has the DNA TGCGCCAGCAGCCAACAACCGACGAACACTGGAGCTTTCTTT. The V call is TRBV5-1, the J call TRBJ1-1; no clear D. Germline V lookup: CDR1 SGHRS, CDR2 YFSETQ. The CDR3 extends over 14 amino acids.

In this sample, this clonotype turned up many times. The chain combines TRBV24-1 with TRBJ1-2; D possibly corresponds to TRBD1 (5 bases). Trimming removed 4 bases at V and 7 bases at J, with 12 bases between. CDR1 is KGHDR, CDR2 SFDVKD, per germline. This CDR3 has 13 residues. The CDR3 here is CATSESGHSGYTF. The CDR3 nucleotides are TGTGCCACCAGTGAGTCAGGACATAGTGGCTACACCTTC.

This clonotype was detected many times. The chain uses TRBV7-9 and TRBJ1-1; 9 bases are shared with TRBD1. V shed 2 bases, J shed 8 bases, and the junction held 3 bases outside the gene matches. Germline V CDR1 and CDR2: SEHNR, FQNEAQ (reference sequence). The CDR3 loop spans 13 amino acids. The CDR3 region is CASSLYDRGEAFF. CDR3 nucleotides: TGTGCCAGCAGCTTATACGACAGGGGGGAAGCTTTCTTT.

This clonotype occurred many times. The rearrangement joins TRBV20-1 to TRBJ2-7; the D gene is possibly TRBD1 (5 bases). CDR1 and CDR2 (germline): DFQATT, SNEGSKA (reference sequence). There are 15 residues in the CDR3. V lost 0 bases and J lost 1, with 13 bases in between. DNA for the CDR3: TGCAGTGCTAGAGATGGCACAGGTCAATCCTACGAGCAGTACTTC. Translation: CSARDGTGQSYEQYF.

This clonotype was observed at least ten times. J is TRBJ2-5 and V is TRBV2; D gene ambiguous. V was pared by 2 bases and J by 10 bases, with 17 bases between. Per the germline V gene, CDR1 is SNHLY and CDR2 is FYNNEI. The CDR3 length is 14 residues. The CDR3 nucleotides read TGTGCCAGCAGTGAACAGGATTCCGGCATTGTCCAGTACTTC. It specifies CASSEQDSGIVQYF.

The chain links TRBV5-1 to TRBJ2-7; a possible D gene is TRBD1 (6 bases). Trimming removed 7 bases from V and 5 bases from J, with 31 bases in between. This CDR3 contains 18 residues. Germline V gene lookup returns CDR1 SGHRS and CDR2 YFSETQ. The CDR3 here is CASLDWEYRETAWNEQYF. The CDR3 DNA reads TGCGCCAGCCTTGACTGGGAATACAGGGAAACGGCTTGGAACGAGCAGTACTTC. The full variable domain, its missing parts supplied by reference TRBV5-1 and TRBJ2-7, is KAGVTQTPRYLIKTRGQQVTLSCSPISGHRSVSWYQQTPGQGLQFLFEYFSETQRNKGNFPGRFSGRQFSNSRSEMNVSTLELGDSALYLCASLDWEYRETAWNEQYFGPGTRLTVT.

This clonotype occurred many times. This chain uses TRBV7-2 with TRBJ2-5, with 12 positions matching TRBD2. The V gene's germline CDR1 is SGHTA and CDR2 FQGNSA. J lost 1 base, V lost 4 bases, and 4 bases had no gene match. CDR3 length equals 16 residues. CDR3 amino acids: CASSWSSGGAQETQYF. The CDR3 bases are TGTGCCAGCAGCTGGTCTAGCGGGGGGGCCCAAGAGACCCAGTACTTC.